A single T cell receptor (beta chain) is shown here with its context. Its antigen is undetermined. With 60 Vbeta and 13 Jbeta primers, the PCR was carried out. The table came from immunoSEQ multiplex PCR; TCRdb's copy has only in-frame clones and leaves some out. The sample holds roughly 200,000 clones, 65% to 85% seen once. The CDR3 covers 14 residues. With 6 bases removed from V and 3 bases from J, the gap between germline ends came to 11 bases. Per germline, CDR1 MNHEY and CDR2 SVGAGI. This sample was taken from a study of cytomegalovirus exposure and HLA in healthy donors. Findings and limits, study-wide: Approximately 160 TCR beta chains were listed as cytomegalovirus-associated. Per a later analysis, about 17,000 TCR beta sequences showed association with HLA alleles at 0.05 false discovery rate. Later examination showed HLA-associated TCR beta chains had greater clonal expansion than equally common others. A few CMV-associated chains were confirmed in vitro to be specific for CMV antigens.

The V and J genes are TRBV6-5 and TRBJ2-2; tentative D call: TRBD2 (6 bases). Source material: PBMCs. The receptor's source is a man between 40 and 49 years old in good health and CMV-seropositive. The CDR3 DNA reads TGTGCCAGCAGGTGGGAGGCTTACACCGGGGAGCTGTTTTTT. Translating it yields CASRWEAYTGELFF.